This TCR beta chain was sequenced in a study of T cell clones after liver transplantation (dated by TCRdb to between 2017 and 2020). Background for the entire study: Samples were obtained from ITN030ST, a randomized trial in which withdrawal of immunosuppression was attempted within 2 years of liver transplantation. After a pre-transplant mixed lymphocyte reaction, TCRbeta sequencing was used to pinpoint donor-reactive T cell clones, which were subsequently tracked in post-transplant blood. Third party-reactive TCRbeta sequences from pre-transplant MLRs were also identified as an antigen-independent comparator for donor-reactive sequences. The study cohort included 8 liver transplant recipients, of whom 3 were classified as tolerant and 5 as non-tolerant. Tolerance was defined as complete immunosuppression withdrawal for at least one year with no rise in liver enzymes beyond twice the upper limit of normal. Blood samples were collected pre-transplant, pre-randomization before withdrawal, and post-randomization after either complete withdrawal or failed withdrawal. Subjects received no induction therapy and standard immunosuppression until randomization at 12-24 months post-transplant. Three of the eight recipients were HCV-positive; the others were transplanted for non-autoimmune, non-viral indications. The paper as a whole reports these results and caveats: The decline in donor-reactive sequences exceeded the decline in third party-reactive sequences, suggesting partial antigen-specific deletion that was unrelated to withdrawal success. Since no allograft tissue specimens were available, donor-reactive T cells may have migrated into the graft instead of being deleted. In two subjects, low numbers of available donor cells limited the measurable donor-reactive repertoire. The conclusions were preliminary, being limited by small, heterogeneous patient numbers and by non-standardized post-transplant time points. In 5 of 8 subjects, circulating donor-reactive CD4 TCRbeta sequences decreased significantly after transplant, regardless of tolerance or HCV status. Once repertoire turnover was taken into account, donor-reactive detection showed a significant reduction for CD4 in 7 of 8 subjects and for CD8 in 8 of 8.

Taken from cysteine to phenylalanine, the CDR3 has 16 residues. Only the CDR3 portion is preserved as DNA: 48 bases, with reading frame beginning at the first base. V sheds 3 bases and J sheds 1 base, leaving 12 bases between their ends. Based on the germline V gene, the CDR1 and CDR2 sequences are SGHTA and FQGTGA. Frozen genomic DNA underwent high-throughput TCRbeta CDR3 sequencing by immunoSEQ, including PCR amplification, mapping, bias correction and internal controls. In the paper's pipeline: Only productive rearrangements were retained, with each unique TCRbeta sequence defined by its CDR3 nucleotide sequence together with its V and J gene. For a sequence to be called donor-reactive, it needed a frequency of at least 0.01% and at least 5-fold expansion in CFSE-low cells compared with unstimulated pre-transplant cells. To ensure at least 90% detection power, minimum frequency thresholds were set for each subject based on that subject's lowest-template unstimulated sample. Jensen-Shannon divergence between the top 1000 TCRbeta sequences post-transplant and pre-transplant was used to measure repertoire turnover. Changes in detection of donor-reactive sequences were tested with two-sided Fisher's exact tests. This is the immuneACCESS table as TCRdb keeps it, with only in-frame sequences that have V and J called. A part of the clones is gone; compared with another copy, unresolved V genes explain less than half, and the rest is unexplained. V and J calls plus clone size are reproduced from that table; the DNA served to infer D and trimming. In this sample the table shows under 130,000 clones, around 84% of which occur a single time. The top ten constitute roughly 3.1% of the sample.

For this clone: It lacks a known antigen. No quality values exist for individual bases; no much larger clone is one base distant.

Unstimulated PBMCs, after thawing, were stained for CD3, CD4 and CD8 and then FACS-sorted into CD3+CD4+ and CD3+CD8+ populations. Each of the 8 studied subjects was randomized to immunosuppression withdrawal. The Qiagen DNeasy Blood and Tissue Kit was used to isolate genomic DNA. Recombination connected TRBV7-3 to TRBJ2-2; D gene: possibly TRBD1, on 5 matching bases. The specimen comprised CD4+ T cells from blood, sampled around 49 months after liver transplant. The sequence was collected from a human patient who received a liver transplant. Following transplantation, T cells from the graft donor may be among those present. The CDR3 protein: CASSFTGTLNTGELFF. The DNA sequence follows: TGTGCCAGCAGCTTCACAGGAACACTGAACACCGGGGAGCTGTTTTTT.